This TCR beta chain stems from a study of blood T cell repertoires in COVID-19. Overall study context: COVID-19 samples from acute and convalescent phases originated in the United States, Italy and Spain. Sources were T cells, B-cell-depleted T cells, or PBMCs; the material itself was cDNA or gDNA.

The Seattle patients, enrolled during active infection, were followed longitudinally. Source study methods: Estimates of nucleated cell counts were drawn from the amplification of reference gene primers. Here immunoSEQ multiplex PCR was the method, and the copy in TCRdb shows in-frame clones only, minus some. Clone size and V and J calls were adopted from that table, with D and trimming inferred from the DNA. The table lists 150,000 to 200,000 clones, about 85% of them singletons. The CDR3 runs 14 residues. In germline, CDR1 is SQVTM, CDR2 ANQGSEA. Trimming took 6 bases from V and 1 from J; bases not matched to a gene: 8.

The chain links TRBV29-1 to TRBJ1-1; 7 nucleotides align to TRBD1. The specimen was peripheral blood. The TCR comes from a man between 60 and 75 years old with COVID-19, enrolled during active disease. The CDR3 DNA follows: TGCAGCGTGACGGGACAGACTAGGAACACTGAAGCTTTCTTT. Translating gives CSVTGQTRNTEAFF.